The 21 T cell receptor beta chains given below trace back to one sample, sequenced in a study of blood T cell repertoires in COVID-19. Sequenced by immunoSEQ multiplex PCR; TCRdb stores in-frame clones only, minus some. The data contain under 450,000 clones, approximately 90% of them singletons. The sequenced sample consisted of PBMCs or T cells enriched from blood (not recorded which). These receptors came from a woman in her forties who had been exposed to COVID-19.

Note on this clone: The sample carries other DNA sequences with the same CDR3. V and J are TRBV11-2 and TRBJ1-2; D possibly corresponds to TRBD1 (6 bases). Germline assignment: CDR1 SGHAT and CDR2 FQNNGV. The CDR3 is 12 residues long. V was shortened by 1 base and J by 7 bases, with 7 bases between the two germline ends. The DNA for the CDR3 is TGTGCCAGCAGCTTAGGAGGGGGTGGCTACACCTTC. Residues: CASSLGGGGYTF.

The rearrangement uses TRBV15 and TRBJ1-2; a possible D gene is TRBD1 (6 bases). CDR3 length: 15 amino acids. The germline V gene encodes CDR1 LNHNV and CDR2 YYDKDF (reference sequence). Trimming removed 2 bases at V and 4 bases at J, with 14 bases between. The CDR3 region is CATSRLKQGSYGYTF. The DNA of the CDR3 is TGTGCCACCAGCAGACTCAAACAGGGTTCCTATGGCTACACCTTC.

This chain connects TRBV5-1 to TRBJ2-1; tentatively, D is TRBD1 (5 bases). The V and J ends lost 4 bases and 3 bases respectively, with 11 bases between them. This CDR3 contains 14 residues. Germline CDR1 reads SGHRS; CDR2 reads YFSETQ. As DNA, the CDR3 is TGCGCCAGCAGCCCCGACAGATTCTACAATGAGCAGTTCTTC. It codes for CASSPDRFYNEQFF.

CDR3 sequence (DNA): TGCAGCGCCTCACAGGGGATTGGAAACGAGCAGTACTTC. Residues: CSASQGIGNEQYF. The V and J genes are TRBV29-1 and TRBJ2-7; 7 bases match TRBD1. This CDR3 has 13 residues. Looked up from germline, CDR1 is SQVTM and CDR2 is ANQGSEA. J lost 5 bases, V lost 7 bases, and 11 bases had no gene match.

The rearrangement joins TRBV5-1 to TRBJ1-5; D unclear. The CDR3 runs to 15 residues. Germline V gives CDR1 SGHRS, CDR2 YFSETQ. Trimming stripped 4 bases from V and 0 bases from J, with 11 bases between. CDR3 protein: CASSRTGASNQPQHF. DNA of the CDR3: TGCGCCAGCAGCCGGACGGGAGCTAGCAATCAGCCCCAGCATTTT.

The chain links TRBV19 to TRBJ1-4; D is unclear. CDR1 and CDR2 (germline): LNHDA, SQIVND (reference sequence). Trimming cost V 6 bases and J 8 bases, with 16 bases left between them. The CDR3 is made up of 14 amino acids. CDR3 amino acids: CASSPRILKEKLFF. The CDR3 DNA sequence: TGTGCCAGTAGCCCCAGGATTCTGAAAGAAAAACTGTTTTTT. Full variable domain (missing parts from reference TRBV19 and TRBJ1-4): DGGITQSPKYLFRKEGQNVTLSCEQNLNHDAMYWYRQDPGQGLRLIYYSQIVNDFQKGDIAEGYSVSREKKESFPLTVTSAQKNPTAFYLCASSPRILKEKLFFGSGTQLSVL.

J is TRBJ1-1 and V is TRBV19; TRBD1 agrees at 7 bases. The CDR3 is 15 residues long. In germline, CDR1 is LNHDA, CDR2 SQIVND (reference sequence). The junction had 6 bases not matched to a gene; V was cut back by 1 base and J by 4 bases. The CDR3 loop reads CASSIVPGGGTEAFF. The CDR3 bases are TGTGCCAGTAGTATAGTCCCAGGGGGTGGCACTGAAGCTTTCTTT.

This sequence joins TRBV19 and TRBJ2-1, with TRBD1 matching over 7 bases. The CDR3 is 13 residues long. Trimming cost V 7 bases and J 2 bases; bases outside gene matches: 2. The germline V gene encodes CDR1 LNHDA and CDR2 SQIVND (reference sequence). Here the CDR3 DNA reads TGTGCCAGTACCGGGACAGCCTACAATGAGCAGTTCTTC. This codes for CASTGTAYNEQFF.

CDR3 sequence: CASSSGVDRAYGYTF. The DNA for the CDR3 is TGTGCCAGCAGCTCCGGAGTGGACAGGGCTTATGGCTACACCTTC. The gene calls are TRBV11-3 and TRBJ1-2; 8 bases line up with TRBD1. The CDR3 loop spans 15 amino acids. V was pared by 4 bases and J by 5 bases, with 9 bases of the junction left unmatched. Looked up from germline, CDR1 is SGHNT and CDR2 is YENEEA.

This rearrangement joins TRBV12-3 or TRBV12-4 to TRBJ1-1; TRBD1 is a possible D gene (5 bases). The CDR3 sequence is 12 residues long. Trimming pared 4 bases from V and 7 bases from J, leaving 10 bases between. The CDR3 here is CASSSGQHEAFF. CDR3 in DNA: TGTGCCAGCAGTTCCGGACAACATGAAGCTTTCTTT.

This sequence joins TRBV6-2 or TRBV6-3 and TRBJ1-2; a weak D match, TRBD1 (6 bases). V was pared by 5 bases and J by 4 bases, with 14 bases between. The CDR3 is 14 amino acids. Germline lookup yields CDR1 MNHEY and CDR2 SVGEGT. The CDR3 bases are TGTGCCAGCAGTAATACAGGGCTCGGCTATGGCTACACCTTC. Protein product: CASSNTGLGYGYTF.

The chain employs TRBV29-1 and TRBJ2-1; no clear D gene. This CDR3 is 13 amino acids long. CDR1 is SQVTM, CDR2 ANQGSEA, per germline. Trimming pared 2 bases from V and 5 bases from J, leaving 10 bases between. The CDR3 DNA sequence: TGCAGCGTTGAAATTCTCCTAAACAATGAGCAGTTCTTC. It encodes CSVEILLNNEQFF.

This clone was detected once. The chain has TRBV14 and TRBJ2-5, with D perhaps TRBD1 (5 bases). The CDR3 has 16 amino acids. Per germline, CDR1 SGHDN and CDR2 FVKESK. Trimming stripped 1 base from V and 1 base from J, with 13 bases between. CDR3 in amino acids: CASSQGRVAIQETQYF. CDR3 DNA sequence: TGTGCCAGCAGCCAAGGCAGGGTGGCCATCCAAGAGACCCAGTACTTC.

The J gene is TRBJ2-3, the V gene TRBV2; possible D gene TRBD2, 6 bases. The germline V gene encodes CDR1 SNHLY and CDR2 FYNNEI. The CDR3 extends over 15 amino acids. Trimming shortened V by 6 bases and J by 2 bases, and 15 bases separated the two germline ends. Here the CDR3 DNA reads TGTGCCAGCAGCAGCTTAGCGGTGGCCACAGATACGCAGTATTTT. Encoded protein: CASSSLAVATDTQYF.

The chain uses TRBV6-5 and TRBJ1-2, with a possible D match to TRBD1 (5 bases). CDR3 length: 12 residues. CDR1 MNHEY and CDR2 SVGAGI come from the germline V gene. Trimming removed 2 bases from V and 6 bases from J, with 7 bases in between. As DNA, the CDR3 is TGTGCCAGCAGTTACCCAGGGAATGGCTACACCTTC. Its protein is CASSYPGNGYTF.

The V gene is TRBV5-1, the J gene TRBJ2-2; 7 bases line up with TRBD1. The germline gives CDR1 SGHRS, CDR2 YFSETQ. V trimming: 3 bases; J trimming: 5 bases; junction bases outside the gene matches: 1. The CDR3 extends over 13 amino acids. CDR3 residues: CASSYRGTGELFF. For the CDR3, the DNA is TGCGCCAGCAGCTACAGGGGAACCGGGGAGCTGTTTTTT.

Worth noting for this clone: In the same sample, other DNA sequences code for this CDR3. The genes are TRBV30 and TRBJ1-2, with D possibly being TRBD1 (5 bases). Germline CDR1 is GTSNPN and CDR2 is SVGIG (reference sequence). This CDR3 has 11 amino acids. With 1 base removed from V and 8 bases from J, the gap between germline ends came to 8 bases. The CDR3 here is CAWSAGYGYTF. The DNA of the CDR3 is TGTGCCTGGAGTGCAGGGTACGGCTACACCTTC.

J is TRBJ1-2 and V is TRBV7-2; TRBD1 agrees at 7 bases. CDR1 and CDR2 from the germline V gene are SGHTA and FQGNSA. CDR3 length: 15 amino acids. V trimming: 0 bases; J trimming: 8 bases; junction bases outside the gene matches: 9. This CDR3 reads CASSLARGQLSGYTF. CDR3 bases: TGTGCCAGCAGCTTAGCCAGGGGACAGCTGAGCGGCTACACCTTC.

This clone was seen ten or more times. This chain connects TRBV5-1 to TRBJ2-1; 12 bases fit TRBD2. V trimming: 5 bases; J trimming: 4 bases; junction bases outside the gene matches: 13. Germline values: CDR1 SGHRS, CDR2 YFSETQ. There are 18 residues in the CDR3. The CDR3 here is CASSLTSGGHSLYNEQFF. CDR3 nucleotides: TGCGCCAGCAGTTTGACTAGCGGGGGCCACAGCCTTTACAATGAGCAGTTCTTC.

The chain carries TRBV19 and TRBJ1-1, with TRBD1 matching 7 bases. Trimming took 3 bases from V and 5 from J; bases not matched to a gene: 27. In germline, CDR1 is LNHDA, CDR2 SQIVND (reference sequence). This CDR3 comprises 21 residues. The CDR3 here is CASSIFAFSPGPGTAGTEAFF. As DNA, the CDR3 is TGTGCCAGTAGTATTTTTGCGTTTTCTCCGGGACCCGGGACAGCAGGAACTGAAGCTTTCTTT.

V usage is TRBV7-9 and J usage is TRBJ2-6, with D perhaps TRBD1 (8 bases). CDR1 SEHNR and CDR2 FQNEAQ come from the germline V gene (reference sequence). The V end was cut by 7 bases, the J end by 0 bases, with 19 bases between. The CDR3 is made up of 18 amino acids. In DNA, the CDR3 is TGTGCCAGCACCTCGGGGGGCAGGGGGCACTCTGGGGCCAACGTCCTGACTTTC. Translation gives CASTSGGRGHSGANVLTF. Full variable domain (missing parts from reference TRBV7-9 and TRBJ2-6): DTGVSQNPRHKITKRGQNVTFRCDPISEHNRLYWYRQTLGQGPEFLTYFQNEAQLEKSRLLSDRFSAERPKGSFSTLEIQRTEQGDSAMYLCASTSGGRGHSGANVLTFGAGSRLTVL.